Detailed here is one T cell receptor beta chain. Its antigen is currently not known. No much larger clonotype is one base removed from it; base qualities were not supplied. The sample is drawn from a study of OX40 agonist ivuxolimab in advanced cancers. A note on the overall study: Ivuxolimab was a fully human IgG2 agonistic monoclonal antibody targeting the costimulatory receptor OX40 (CD134). Intravenous ivuxolimab was administered to patients every 2 weeks at six dose levels: 0.01, 0.1, 0.3, 1.5, 3 and 10 mg/kg. Partial responses occurred in three dose-escalation patients, of whom one had hepatocellular carcinoma and two had cutaneous melanoma. Peripheral TCRbeta sequencing was intended to test whether TCR sequence diversity was altered and clonal T-cell expansion was caused by ivuxolimab. Of the approximately 54 dose-escalation patients, hepatocellular carcinoma was present in around 19, melanoma in about 15, renal cell carcinoma in 9 and head and neck cancer in 9. Patients were allowed to have had prior anti-PD-1, anti-PD-L1 or anti-CTLA-4 therapy, and 40% of the dose-escalation patients had previously received checkpoint inhibitors. The paper covers the monotherapy dose-escalation part of the phase I ivuxolimab trial, which included N ≈ 50 patients. In the dose-escalation cohort, 82.7% of patients were male, and the mean age was roughly 56 years with a range of about 20 to 80. Overall results and qualifications from the work: At doses of 0.1 to 3.0 mg/kg, clonal expansion of both CD4+ and CD8+ blood T cells was observed from baseline to week 6. Partial responders in the 0.1-3.0 mg/kg groups had among the lowest normalized peripheral clonal expansion, especially among CD8+ T cells. Low levels of normalized T-cell clonal expansion were also seen in some nonresponding patients. The antigen specificity of the peripheral T cells that underwent clonal expansion was not determined. After ivuxolimab, more expanded clones were found on average in CD8+ T cells than in CD4+ T cells.

Genomic DNA was extracted from sorted cells for sequencing of the TCRbeta CDR3 region. The immunoSEQ Assay was used to sequence the TCRbeta CDR3 regions. The source is immuneACCESS, and TCRdb retained only in-frame sequences with V and J called. Part of the clones is not carried over; for the studies checked, unresolved V genes explain less than half of this, and the remainder is unexplained. This sample holds about 61,000 clones; just over 90% were observed only once. 18% of the sample goes to the ten largest clones. The trial excluded patients who had a history of autoimmune disease or who were on systemic immunosuppression. Peripheral blood for TCR sequencing was drawn from every dose cohort at baseline, at cycle 4 day 1 and at cycle 7 day 1. The samples were drawn from a first-in-human, open-label, multicenter phase I dose-escalation trial of ivuxolimab. Adults with locally advanced or metastatic melanoma, renal cell carcinoma, hepatocellular carcinoma or head and neck squamous cell carcinoma were enrolled in the trial. Before TCR sequencing, CD4+ and CD8+ T cells were separately sorted from peripheral blood.

The sequencing used CD4+ or CD8+ T cells sorted from blood, collected in a trial of the OX40 agonist ivuxolimab. The origin of this receptor is an adult with an advanced solid tumor such as melanoma, head and neck, liver or kidney cancer.

The DNA is TGTGCCAGCAGCTTAGACAGGGTTACTGGGGCCAACGTCCTGACTTTC. The encoded protein is CASSLDRVTGANVLTF. The rearrangement joined TRBV7-9 to TRBJ2-6; TRBD1 is possibly the D segment (6 matching bases). In the germline V gene (reference sequence), CDR1 corresponds to SEHNR and CDR2 to FQNEAQ. Reading from cysteine to phenylalanine, the CDR3 counts 16 amino acids. The DNA shown is the 48-base CDR3, in frame from base 1. V loses 1 base, J loses 2 bases, and the germline ends lie 9 bases apart.